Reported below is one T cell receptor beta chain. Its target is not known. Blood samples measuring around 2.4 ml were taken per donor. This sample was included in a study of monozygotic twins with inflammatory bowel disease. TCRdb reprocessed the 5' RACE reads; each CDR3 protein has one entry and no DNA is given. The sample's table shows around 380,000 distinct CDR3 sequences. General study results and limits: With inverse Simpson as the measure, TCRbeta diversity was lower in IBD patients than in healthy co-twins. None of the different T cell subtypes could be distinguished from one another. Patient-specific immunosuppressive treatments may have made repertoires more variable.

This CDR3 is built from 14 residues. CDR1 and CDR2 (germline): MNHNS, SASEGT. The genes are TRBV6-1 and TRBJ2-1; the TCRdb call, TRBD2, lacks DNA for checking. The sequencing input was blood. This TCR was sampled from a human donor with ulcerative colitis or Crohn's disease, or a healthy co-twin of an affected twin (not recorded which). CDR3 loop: CTSSPSGSWNEQFF.